The sequence of this TCR beta chain was determined in a study of T-cell reconstitution after alpha-beta-depleted transplantation in children. V lost 4 bases to trimming and J lost 0 bases; unmatched junction nucleotides: 6. This CDR3 comprises 14 residues. Germline V gene data show CDR1 as SQVTM and CDR2 as ANQGSEA. This clonotype was found a few times. As yet, its antigen is unknown. During its preparation, the TCRbeta library received unique molecular identifiers. In TCRdb, the PCR reads were re-called with MiXCR into one record per CDR3 protein. This table holds just over 950,000 distinct CDR3 sequences, about 30% found once. General study results and limits: At around two months after transplant, the alpha-beta T cells were reportedly derived from several hundred expanded clones that came from non-depleted graft cells.

The TCR comes from a boy younger than two who had a stem cell transplant for SCID, so the T cells may come from the graft donor. The chain has TRBV29-1 and TRBJ2-7; 7 nucleotides line up with TRBD1. Sequenced here: PBMCs, mostly from graft donor cells, sampled 360 days after TCRalphabeta/CD19-depleted stem cell transplant. CDR3 residues: CSVGRTGRSYEQYF. CDR3 DNA: TGCAGCGTTGGGAGGACAGGCCGCTCCTACGAGCAGTACTTC.